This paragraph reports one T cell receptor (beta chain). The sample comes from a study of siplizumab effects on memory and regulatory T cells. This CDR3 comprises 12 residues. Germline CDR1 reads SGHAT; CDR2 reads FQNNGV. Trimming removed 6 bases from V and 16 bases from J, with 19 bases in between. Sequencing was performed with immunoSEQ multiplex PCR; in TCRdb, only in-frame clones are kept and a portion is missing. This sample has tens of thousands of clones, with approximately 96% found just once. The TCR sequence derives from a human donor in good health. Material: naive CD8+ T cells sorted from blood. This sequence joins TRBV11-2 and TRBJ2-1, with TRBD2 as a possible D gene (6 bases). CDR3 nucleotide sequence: TGTGCCAGCAGGGGAAACCGGGACTTCTCTTTCTTC. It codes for CASRGNRDFSFF.